The clone carrying this T cell receptor (beta chain) came up a few times. For TCR beta, libraries came from iRepertoire HTBI primers and Arm-PCR of CDR3 regions. Each CDR3 protein gets one entry after TCRdb re-called the multiplex PCR reads with MiXCR. Of 620,000 or so distinct CDR3 sequences in the sample, roughly 15% are singletons; the top ten hold 15% to 20%. This sample's time point: newly diagnosed GD, antithyroid drugs for less than 3 months. RNA isolated from PBMCs was used to make the TCR library. By American Thyroid Association guidelines, Graves' disease was diagnosed in the cohort. This CDR3 contains 14 residues. With 5 bases clipped from V and 6 bases from J, the junction kept 7 bases outside the gene matches. The V gene's germline CDR1 is GTSNPN and CDR2 SVGIG (reference sequence). This entry belongs to a study of regulatory T cells in long-lasting Graves disease. Across the study: Freshly diagnosed Graves' patients had used antithyroid drugs for under 3 months.

These same data were also listed under a study on T cells in Graves' hyperthyroidism and ophthalmopathy. From that report: Using the HTBI primer set, a first-round RT-PCR was run on the TCR CDR3.

The source material was peripheral blood mononuclear cells (PBMCs), sampled at new diagnosis, from a patient treated with antithyroid drugs. This sequence was found in a woman aged 30 to 39 with Graves disease. The chain employs TRBV30 and TRBJ2-3, with 11 bases aligning to TRBD2. In nucleotides, the CDR3 is TGTGCCTGGTACACTAGCGGGAGAGGTGATACGCAGTATTTT. It translates to CAWYTSGRGDTQYF.